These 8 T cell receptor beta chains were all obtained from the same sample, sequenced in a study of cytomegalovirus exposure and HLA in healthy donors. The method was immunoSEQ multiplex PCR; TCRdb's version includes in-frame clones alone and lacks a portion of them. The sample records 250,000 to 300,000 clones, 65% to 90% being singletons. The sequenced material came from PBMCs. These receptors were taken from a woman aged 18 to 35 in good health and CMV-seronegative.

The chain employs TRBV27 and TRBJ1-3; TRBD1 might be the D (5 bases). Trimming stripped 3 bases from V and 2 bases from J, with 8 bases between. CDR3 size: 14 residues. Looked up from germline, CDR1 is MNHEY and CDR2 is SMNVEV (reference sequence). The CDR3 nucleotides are TGTGCCAGCAGTTTGGGGGGGGCTGGAAACACCATATATTTT. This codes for CASSLGGAGNTIYF.

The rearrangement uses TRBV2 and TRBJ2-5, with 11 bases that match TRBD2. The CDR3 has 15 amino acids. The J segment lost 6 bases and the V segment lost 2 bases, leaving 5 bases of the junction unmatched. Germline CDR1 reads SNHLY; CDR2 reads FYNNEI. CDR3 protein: CASSETSGGLQTQYF. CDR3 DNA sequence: TGTGCCAGCAGTGAAACTAGCGGGGGACTACAGACCCAGTACTTC.

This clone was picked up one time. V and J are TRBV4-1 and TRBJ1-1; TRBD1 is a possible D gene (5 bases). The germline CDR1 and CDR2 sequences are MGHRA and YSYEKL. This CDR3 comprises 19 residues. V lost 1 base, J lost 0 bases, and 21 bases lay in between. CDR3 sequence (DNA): TGCGCCAGCAGCCAAGTTAGATTGGCGGGACTCCGGATGAACACTGAAGCTTTCTTT. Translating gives CASSQVRLAGLRMNTEAFF.

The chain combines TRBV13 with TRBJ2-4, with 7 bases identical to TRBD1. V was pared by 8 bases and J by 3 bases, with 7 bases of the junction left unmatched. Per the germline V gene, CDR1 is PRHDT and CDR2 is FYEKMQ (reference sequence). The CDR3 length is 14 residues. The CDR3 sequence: CASVDRDGKNIQYF. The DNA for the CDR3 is TGTGCCAGCGTCGACAGGGATGGCAAAAACATTCAGTACTTC.

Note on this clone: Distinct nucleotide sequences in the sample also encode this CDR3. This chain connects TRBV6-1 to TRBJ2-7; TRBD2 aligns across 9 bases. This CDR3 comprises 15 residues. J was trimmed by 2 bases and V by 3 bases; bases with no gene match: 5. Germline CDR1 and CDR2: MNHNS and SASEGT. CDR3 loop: CASSEGLAGAYEQYF. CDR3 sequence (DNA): TGTGCCAGCAGTGAGGGACTAGCTGGCGCCTACGAGCAGTACTTC.

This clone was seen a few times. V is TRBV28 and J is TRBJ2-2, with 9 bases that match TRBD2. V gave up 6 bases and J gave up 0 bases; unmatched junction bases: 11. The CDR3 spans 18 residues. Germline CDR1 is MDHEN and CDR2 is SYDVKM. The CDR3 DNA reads TGTGCCAGCAGCCAGCTACGGACTAGCGACCCGAACACCGGGGAGCTGTTTTTT. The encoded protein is CASSQLRTSDPNTGELFF.

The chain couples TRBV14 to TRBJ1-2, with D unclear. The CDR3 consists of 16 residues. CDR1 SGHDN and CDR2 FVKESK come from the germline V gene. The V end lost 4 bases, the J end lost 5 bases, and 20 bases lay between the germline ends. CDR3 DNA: TGTGCCAGCAGCCCCGGAGGGCCCGGTGGGTTATATGGCTACACCTTC. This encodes CASSPGGPGGLYGYTF.

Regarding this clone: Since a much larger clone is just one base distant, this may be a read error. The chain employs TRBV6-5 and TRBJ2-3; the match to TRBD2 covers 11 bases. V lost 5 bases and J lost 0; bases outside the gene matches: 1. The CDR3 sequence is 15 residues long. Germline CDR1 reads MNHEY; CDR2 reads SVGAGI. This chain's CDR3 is CASSRTSGSTDTQYF. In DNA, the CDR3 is TGTGCCAGCAGTCGGACTAGCGGGAGCACAGATACGCAGTATTTT.